These 25 T cell receptor beta chains originate from one sample sequenced in a study of control samples from healthy donors and cancer patients. Profiled with immunoSEQ multiplex PCR; TCRdb holds only in-frame clones, not every one. The table records 150,000 or so clones, 70% to 90% of them present only once. The sample consisted of blood. The receptors stem from a man between 18 and 29 years old in good health.

This chain connects TRBV4-1 to TRBJ2-5, with D tentatively TRBD1 (6 bases). This CDR3 comprises 16 residues. Trimming removed 3 bases from V and 3 bases from J, with 17 bases in between. Germline V gene sequence: CDR1 MGHRA, CDR2 YSYEKL. In DNA, the CDR3 is TGCGCCAGCAGCCACCTACCGGGACACACGAAAGAGACCCAGTACTTC. It yields the protein CASSHLPGHTKETQYF.

The table lists this clone with a few counts. The chain has TRBV10-3 and TRBJ2-1; 7 bases agree with TRBD1. The CDR3 is made up of 14 amino acids. With 3 bases clipped from V and 9 bases from J, the junction kept 8 bases outside the gene matches. The germline gives CDR1 ENHRY, CDR2 SYGVKD. CDR3 protein: CAISEDDRVGEQFF. CDR3 DNA: TGTGCCATCAGTGAAGATGACAGGGTTGGTGAGCAGTTCTTC.

The sample holds one count of this clone. The chain links TRBV24-1 to TRBJ1-2; possible D gene TRBD1, 6 bases. V lost 4 bases to trimming and J lost 5 bases, with 7 bases between them. This CDR3 is 12 amino acids long. The germline gives CDR1 KGHDR, CDR2 SFDVKD. The CDR3 sequence is CATSEQGYGYTF. The CDR3 nucleotides read TGTGCCACCAGTGAACAGGGTTATGGCTACACCTTC.

The chain carries TRBV5-1 and TRBJ1-2, with a possible D match to TRBD1 (5 bases). This CDR3 has 15 residues. The V gene's germline CDR1 is SGHRS and CDR2 YFSETQ. The V gene lost 4 bases and the J gene lost 4 bases, with 17 bases spanning the gap. The CDR3 here is CASSPRAGARYGYTF. The CDR3, as DNA: TGCGCCAGCAGCCCCCGGGCCGGGGCCCGCTATGGCTACACCTTC.

This sequence joins TRBV28 and TRBJ2-7; D remains ambiguous. The CDR3 runs 14 residues. Germline CDR1 reads MDHEN; CDR2 reads SYDVKM. With 2 bases removed from V and 2 bases from J, the gap between germline ends came to 10 bases. DNA of the CDR3: TGTGCCAGCAGTTTACTCCGGGCGCCCTACGAGCAGTACTTC. This translates into CASSLLRAPYEQYF.

This chain links TRBV19 with TRBJ2-1; 12 bases fit TRBD2. With 1 base clipped from V and 12 bases from J, the junction kept 7 bases outside the gene matches. The CDR3 extends over 15 amino acids. Germline lookup yields CDR1 LNHDA and CDR2 SQIVND (reference sequence). The CDR3 region has the DNA TGTGCCAGTAGTATAGGACTAGCGGGGGACATTGGGCAGTTCTTC. Protein sequence: CASSIGLAGDIGQFF.

The gene calls are TRBV13 and TRBJ2-5; D ambiguous. Germline CDR1 and CDR2: PRHDT and FYEKMQ (reference sequence). Deletions cut 3 bases from V and 5 bases from J, with 4 bases between. The CDR3 extends over 11 amino acids. The CDR3: CASSFEETQYF. The CDR3 nucleotides are TGTGCCAGCAGCTTTGAGGAGACCCAGTACTTC. The whole variable domain, filled in from reference TRBV13 and TRBJ2-5, reads AAGVIQSPRHLIKEKRETATLKCYPIPRHDTVYWYQQGPGQDPQFLISFYEKMQSDKGSIPDRFSAQQFSDYHSELNMSSLELGDSALYFCASSFEETQYFGPGTRLLVL.

J is TRBJ2-2 and V is TRBV5-4; unclear D gene. V dropped 0 bases and J dropped 2 bases, with 14 bases sitting between them. CDR1 is SGHNT, CDR2 YYREEE, per germline (reference sequence). CDR3 length: 17 amino acids. The CDR3 nucleotides are TGTGCCAGCAGCTTGGAGGTCGGGCAGGCCAACACCGGGGAGCTGTTTTTT. Translating it yields CASSLEVGQANTGELFF.

The chain recombines TRBV28 with TRBJ2-5, with D perhaps given as TRBD1 or TRBD2 (7 bases each). V lost 4 bases and J lost 5, with 17 bases in between. Germline loops: CDR1 MDHEN, CDR2 SYDVKM. The CDR3 contains 15 residues. The CDR3 sequence is CASSSRGGEDETQYF. CDR3 nucleotides: TGTGCCAGCAGTTCCAGGGGGGGAGAAGACGAGACCCAGTACTTC.

This chain joins TRBV7-9 and TRBJ1-1; D may be TRBD1 (6 bases). V lost 1 base to trimming and J lost 0 bases, with 15 bases between them. The germline V gene encodes CDR1 SEHNR and CDR2 FQNEAQ (reference sequence). CDR3 length: 17 amino acids. The DNA for the CDR3 is TGTGCCAGCAGCTTAGATGGGGGGCGTTATGTGAACACTGAAGCTTTCTTT. As protein: CASSLDGGRYVNTEAFF.

The V and J genes are TRBV7-8 and TRBJ2-2; no firm D call. Germline V gene sequence: CDR1 SGHVS, CDR2 FQNEAQ. The CDR3 runs 13 residues. Trimming pared 3 bases from V and 7 bases from J, leaving 9 bases between. CDR3 protein: CASSLQKHGELFF. The CDR3 DNA reads as TGTGCCAGCAGCTTGCAGAAACACGGGGAGCTGTTTTTT.

The chain couples TRBV5-1 to TRBJ2-3; no reliable D call. Deletions cut 3 bases from V and 0 bases from J, with 11 bases between. The germline CDR1 and CDR2 sequences are SGHRS and YFSETQ. The CDR3 length is 15 residues. The CDR3 reads CASSSTWASTDTQYF. CDR3 nucleotides: TGCGCCAGCAGCTCCACATGGGCTAGCACAGATACGCAGTATTTT. Complete variable domain (other parts from reference TRBV5-1 and TRBJ2-3): KAGVTQTPRYLIKTRGQQVTLSCSPISGHRSVSWYQQTPGQGLQFLFEYFSETQRNKGNFPGRFSGRQFSNSRSEMNVSTLELGDSALYLCASSSTWASTDTQYFGPGTRLTVL.

This rearrangement joins TRBV5-8 to TRBJ2-7; 8 bases align to TRBD1. This CDR3 contains 13 residues. The germline V gene has CDR1 SGHTS and CDR2 YDEGEE. Trimming cost V 2 bases and J 4 bases; bases outside gene matches: 2. DNA for the CDR3: TGTGCCAGCAGCTTTCAGGGGGCGTACGAGCAGTACTTC. This translates into CASSFQGAYEQYF.

The V gene is TRBV9, the J gene TRBJ2-3; D is possibly TRBD2 (5 bases). In germline, CDR1 is SGDLS, CDR2 YYNGEE. V was shortened by 3 bases and J by 2 bases, with 16 bases between the two germline ends. The CDR3 is made up of 16 amino acids. The CDR3 sequence is CASSGEGVLFTDTQYF. In DNA form, the CDR3 reads TGTGCCAGCAGCGGAGAGGGAGTGTTGTTCACAGATACGCAGTATTTT.

J is TRBJ2-1 and V is TRBV19, with 10 bases matching TRBD2. CDR3 size: 17 residues. V shed 4 bases, J shed 2 bases, and the junction held 8 bases outside the gene matches. Germline CDR1 LNHDA, CDR2 SQIVND (reference sequence). The CDR3 DNA is TGTGCCAGTAGTACCCGAGGTAGCGGGGGGCCCTACAATGAGCAGTTCTTC. Protein product: CASSTRGSGGPYNEQFF.

The J gene is TRBJ2-3, the V gene TRBV7-8, with TRBD2 matching 7 bases. The germline V gene encodes CDR1 SGHVS and CDR2 FQNEAQ. The CDR3 consists of 14 residues. V lost 5 bases to trimming and J lost 8 bases; unmatched junction nucleotides: 10. The CDR3 loop reads CASSPWGGTGTQYF. CDR3 sequence (DNA): TGTGCCAGCAGCCCTTGGGGAGGGACGGGTACGCAGTATTTT.

V usage is TRBV28 and J usage is TRBJ2-5; 7 positions match TRBD2. The J segment lost 1 base and the V segment lost 6 bases, leaving 2 bases of the junction unmatched. The CDR3 length is 13 residues. Germline CDR1 MDHEN, CDR2 SYDVKM. The DNA of the CDR3 is TGTGCCAGCAGGCCGGGGGGCCAAGAGACCCAGTACTTC. Translation: CASRPGGQETQYF. The full variable domain, in which reference TRBV28 and TRBJ2-5 provide the parts outside the CDR3, is DVKVTQSSRYLVKRTGEKVFLECVQDMDHENMFWYRQDPGLGLRLIYFSYDVKMKEKGDIPEGYSVSREKKERFSLILESASTNQTSMYLCASRPGGQETQYFGPGTRLLVL.

A single count supports this clone. The rearrangement joins TRBV5-6 to TRBJ2-1; 7 positions agree with TRBD1. CDR3 size: 17 residues. Germline V gives CDR1 SGHDT, CDR2 YYEEEE. Trimming cost V 0 bases and J 3 bases; bases outside gene matches: 9. The CDR3 protein is CASSLVFRDRYYNEQFF. The CDR3 DNA sequence: TGTGCCAGCAGCTTGGTGTTCCGGGACAGATACTACAATGAGCAGTTCTTC.

The chain employs TRBV7-2 and TRBJ2-7; D might be TRBD2 (6 bases). CDR1 and CDR2 (germline): SGHTA, FQGNSA. This CDR3 is 16 amino acids long. V lost 5 bases to trimming and J lost 1 base, with 18 bases between them. In DNA, the CDR3 is TGTGCCAGCAGCACTGGACCCGGCGGGGAGTCCTACGAGCAGTACTTC. Its translation is CASSTGPGGESYEQYF.

The chain combines TRBV4-3 with TRBJ2-6; 7 bases align to TRBD1. Germline V gene data show CDR1 as LGHNA and CDR2 as YSLEER. V shed 5 bases and J 1 base; nucleotides not matched to a gene: 2. The CDR3 sequence is 15 residues long. Here the CDR3 reads CASSSRGSGANVLTF. The CDR3 nucleotides are TGCGCCAGCAGCAGCAGGGGGTCTGGGGCCAACGTCCTGACTTTC.

The rearrangement joins TRBV5-1 to TRBJ2-1; TRBD2 matches 9 bases. With V trimmed by 4 bases and J by 7 bases, 9 bases remained unmatched. Germline CDR1 and CDR2: SGHRS and YFSETQ. CDR3 length equals 15 residues. The CDR3: CASSRTGTSRNEQFF. The CDR3 DNA follows: TGCGCCAGCAGCCGAACCGGGACTAGCCGTAATGAGCAGTTCTTC.

The chain joins TRBV27 to TRBJ1-1, with D hard to call. CDR3 size: 14 residues. Germline CDR1 reads MNHEY; CDR2 reads SMNVEV (reference sequence). Between the trimmed V and J ends, which lost 1 base and 5 bases, there was a span of 11 bases. The CDR3: CASSLFYAATEAFF. DNA of the CDR3: TGTGCCAGCAGTTTATTTTATGCAGCTACTGAAGCTTTCTTT.

This chain joins TRBV18 and TRBJ2-7; D is possibly TRBD2 (6 bases). Germline CDR1 is KGHSH and CDR2 is LQKENI. This CDR3 is built from 15 residues. Trimming took off 1 base at V and 1 base at J, with 11 bases between the two ends. The CDR3 sequence is CASSPQAGSSYEQYF. As DNA, the CDR3 is TGTGCCAGCTCACCACAGGCGGGGTCGTCCTACGAGCAGTACTTC.

The V and J genes are TRBV12-5 and TRBJ1-5; D is undetermined. V was pared by 3 bases and J by 1 base, with 7 bases between. Germline values: CDR1 LGHNT, CDR2 FRNRAP. CDR3 size: 14 residues. The CDR3 loop reads CASGFWRSNQPQHF. DNA of the CDR3: TGTGCTAGTGGTTTCTGGAGGAGCAATCAGCCCCAGCATTTT. The full variable domain, its missing parts supplied by reference TRBV12-5 and TRBJ1-5, is DARVTQTPRHKVTEMGQEVTMRCQPILGHNTVFWYRQTMMQGLELLAYFRNRAPLDDSGMPKDRFSAEMPDATLATLKIQPSEPRDSAVYFCASGFWRSNQPQHFGDGTRLSIL.

The rearrangement links TRBV11-3 to TRBJ2-1, with a weak D call TRBD1 (6 bases). Germline V gene lookup returns CDR1 SGHNT and CDR2 YENEEA. The CDR3 is 17 amino acids. Deletions cut 3 bases from V and 4 bases from J, with 19 bases between. CDR3 bases: TGTGCCAGCAGCTTGTACTTCACAGGGTCTATATACAATGAGCAGTTCTTC. Translation: CASSLYFTGSIYNEQFF.